Below, 25 T cell receptor beta chains from the same sample are listed, as sequenced in a study of T cell changes during pregnancy in multiple sclerosis. Data came from immunoSEQ multiplex PCR; TCRdb stores just in-frame clones and leaves some out. The sample consists of 55,000 to 70,000 clones, about 90% of them appearing once. Source: peripheral blood, taken in the third trimester of pregnancy. The receptor source for this set is a female donor in good health, enrolled as a control in a pregnancy study.

The genes are TRBV2 and TRBJ1-5, with D perhaps matching TRBD1 (5 bases). Germline V gene sequence: CDR1 SNHLY, CDR2 FYNNEI. With 4 bases removed from V and 3 bases from J, the gap between germline ends came to 7 bases. CDR3 size: 13 residues. The CDR3 loop reads CASSVDTNQPQHF. In DNA form, the CDR3 reads TGTGCCAGCAGTGTGGACACCAATCAGCCCCAGCATTTT.

The chain carries TRBV7-2 and TRBJ2-3; D is perhaps TRBD1 (6 bases). The germline V gene encodes CDR1 SGHTA and CDR2 FQGNSA. This CDR3 has 16 residues. The ends were cut back, 5 bases at V and 2 bases at J, with 17 bases in the middle. CDR3 bases: TGTGCCAGCAGCCAAAGACGGGACATCCCCACAGATACGCAGTATTTT. Translating it yields CASSQRRDIPTDTQYF.

This sequence joins TRBV4-3 and TRBJ1-5; 8 bases fit TRBD1. Germline lookup yields CDR1 LGHNA and CDR2 YSLEER. This CDR3 is built from 16 residues. V dropped 0 bases and J dropped 3; count of bases not matched to a gene: 4. CDR3 DNA: TGCGCCAGCAGCCAAGATCGGGGACAGGACAATCAGCCCCAGCATTTT. Amino acids: CASSQDRGQDNQPQHF.

The J gene is TRBJ1-2, the V gene TRBV10-3; 7 nucleotides agree with TRBD1. The CDR3 length is 13 residues. With 2 bases clipped from V and 3 bases from J, the junction kept 0 bases outside the gene matches. CDR1 is ENHRY, CDR2 SYGVKD, per germline. The CDR3 is CAISEQGDYGYTF. CDR3 sequence (DNA): TGTGCCATCAGTGAGCAGGGGGACTATGGCTACACCTTC.

Remarks on this clone: The sample carries other DNA sequences with the same CDR3. This chain uses TRBV7-2 with TRBJ2-1; tentatively, D is TRBD1 (5 bases). The V gene's germline CDR1 is SGHTA and CDR2 FQGNSA. CDR3 size: 14 residues. V dropped 1 base and J dropped 3 bases, with 7 bases sitting between them. The CDR3 loop is CASSLGQSYNEQFF. CDR3 sequence (DNA): TGTGCCAGCAGCTTAGGACAGAGCTACAATGAGCAGTTCTTC.

The genes are TRBV27 and TRBJ1-5; 8 positions agree with TRBD1. The CDR3 is 15 residues long. V gave up 6 bases and J gave up 3 bases; unmatched junction bases: 7. From germline, CDR1 is MNHEY and CDR2 SMNVEV (reference sequence). The CDR3 sequence is CASRFSDRVNQPQHF. The CDR3 DNA follows: TGTGCCAGCAGATTTTCGGACAGGGTCAATCAGCCCCAGCATTTT.

The chain employs TRBV6-5 and TRBJ2-7; 9 bases agree with TRBD1. CDR1 is MNHEY and CDR2 is SVGAGI in the germline V gene. CDR3 length: 13 residues. J was trimmed by 6 bases and V by 4 bases; bases with no gene match: 4. CDR3 residues: CASSSGQGTEQYF. The CDR3 region has the DNA TGTGCCAGCAGTTCGGGACAGGGCACCGAGCAGTACTTC.

The J gene is TRBJ1-1, the V gene TRBV11-2; the D gene is possibly TRBD1 (5 bases). There are 14 residues in the CDR3. CDR1 and CDR2 (germline): SGHAT, FQNNGV. Deletions cut 3 bases from V and 1 base from J, with 9 bases between. The CDR3 sequence: CASSLGLRNTEAFF. In DNA, the CDR3 is TGTGCCAGCAGCTTGGGGCTAAGGAACACTGAAGCTTTCTTT. Combining the CDR3 with reference TRBV11-2 and TRBJ1-1 gives the whole variable domain EAGVAQSPRYKIIEKRQSVAFWCNPISGHATLYWYQQILGQGPKLLIQFQNNGVVDDSQLPKDRFSAERLKGVDSTLKIQPAKLEDSAVYLCASSLGLRNTEAFFGQGTRLTVV.

The rearrangement joins TRBV11-3 to TRBJ2-1; 9 nucleotides agree with TRBD1. This CDR3 is built from 18 residues. The junction had 9 bases not matched to a gene; V was cut back by 2 bases and J by 1 base. The germline CDR1 and CDR2 sequences are SGHNT and YENEEA. Here the CDR3 DNA reads TGTGCCAGCAGCTTAACCTTTATGACAGGGGGTTCCTACAATGAGCAGTTCTTC. Protein product: CASSLTFMTGGSYNEQFF.

The CDR3 nucleotides are TGTGCCAGCAGCTTCCCCCTAGAGGGTTTTGAAGCTTTCTTT. Its protein product is CASSFPLEGFEAFF. The chain carries TRBV5-5 and TRBJ1-1; D is unresolved. Germline lookup yields CDR1 SGHKS and CDR2 YYEKEE (reference sequence). V was trimmed by 2 bases and J by 7 bases, leaving 15 bases between them. The CDR3 totals 14 residues.

This clone is a singleton in its sample. CDR3 residues: CASSQGTGSKGSQETQYF. The CDR3 DNA reads TGCGCCAGCAGCCAAGGGACCGGTAGTAAGGGGTCCCAAGAGACCCAGTACTTC. The rearrangement uses TRBV4-3 and TRBJ2-5; weak D call: TRBD1 (5 bases). V lost 1 base and J 1 base, leaving 19 bases between the germline ends. This CDR3 comprises 18 residues. The germline CDR1 and CDR2 sequences are LGHNA and YSLEER.

Only one count was recorded for this clone. The chain couples TRBV7-9 to TRBJ2-1; tentative D call: TRBD1 (6 bases). The CDR3 length is 15 residues. V was pared by 1 base and J by 0 bases, with 7 bases between. Germline V gene lookup returns CDR1 SEHNR and CDR2 FQNEAQ (reference sequence). CDR3 region: CASSLVDSSYNEQFF. DNA for the CDR3: TGTGCCAGCAGCTTAGTGGACAGCTCCTACAATGAGCAGTTCTTC.

J is TRBJ2-1 and V is TRBV27; D perhaps matches TRBD1 (5 bases). This CDR3 is built from 12 residues. Germline V gives CDR1 MNHEY, CDR2 SMNVEV (reference sequence). V was trimmed by 6 bases and J by 10 bases, leaving 13 bases between them. The CDR3: CASSRPGLEQFF. The CDR3 coding sequence is TGTGCCAGCAGCCGACCAGGGCTAGAGCAGTTCTTC.

V gene TRBV28 combines with J gene TRBJ1-3, with D uncertain. Trimming left V 6 bases short and J 2 bases short, with 11 bases between. Per germline, CDR1 MDHEN and CDR2 SYDVKM. The CDR3 totals 14 residues. The CDR3 sequence is CASSPSFTGNTIYF. CDR3 bases: TGTGCCAGCAGCCCCTCCTTTACTGGAAACACCATATATTTT.

The chain has TRBV30 and TRBJ2-4, with TRBD1 identical over 8 bases. The V and J ends lost 1 base and 5 bases, in that order; junction bases with no gene match: 4. The CDR3 loop spans 14 amino acids. From germline, CDR1 is GTSNPN and CDR2 SVGIG (reference sequence). The CDR3 region is CAWSAGTGQNIQYF. CDR3 nucleotide sequence: TGTGCCTGGAGTGCCGGGACAGGTCAAAACATTCAGTACTTC.

The rearrangement links TRBV4-3 to TRBJ2-6, with TRBD1 matching 7 bases. The CDR3 is made up of 18 amino acids. V trimming: 3 bases; J trimming: 0 bases; junction bases outside the gene matches: 8. CDR1 and CDR2 from the germline V gene are LGHNA and YSLEER. The CDR3: CASSQTGTVPSGANVLTF. CDR3 sequence (DNA): TGCGCCAGCAGCCAGACCGGGACAGTTCCCTCTGGGGCCAACGTCCTGACTTTC.

The chain carries TRBV4-3 and TRBJ2-2, with 8 bases lining up with TRBD2. The length of the CDR3 is 15 residues. After removal of 3 bases from V and 4 bases from J, the junction contained 4 bases not matched to a gene. The germline gives CDR1 LGHNA, CDR2 YSLEER. CDR3 DNA sequence: TGCGCCAGCAGCCAGGGACTAGTTACCACCGGGGAGCTGTTTTTT. Protein sequence: CASSQGLVTTGELFF.

This chain uses TRBV13 with TRBJ2-1; D possibly corresponds to TRBD2 (6 bases). Trimming stripped 5 bases from V and 10 bases from J, with 18 bases between. The germline gives CDR1 PRHDT, CDR2 FYEKMQ (reference sequence). The CDR3 loop spans 14 amino acids. CDR3 nucleotide sequence: TGTGCCAGCAGCCCGCGGGACCTTCCGGTGGAGCAGTTCTTC. Residues: CASSPRDLPVEQFF.

V and J are TRBV4-3 and TRBJ1-2, with D possibly being TRBD1 (5 bases). V dropped 1 base and J dropped 6 bases, with 12 bases sitting between them. CDR3 size: 14 residues. Germline-derived CDR1 and CDR2 are LGHNA and YSLEER. The CDR3 sequence is CASSQGSRVDGYTF. The CDR3 nucleotides read TGCGCCAGCAGCCAAGGGAGCAGGGTTGATGGCTACACCTTC.

The V gene is TRBV7-2, the J gene TRBJ2-2; tentative D call: TRBD2 (7 bases). Germline V gives CDR1 SGHTA, CDR2 FQGNSA. Between the trimmed V and J ends, which lost 5 bases and 3 bases, there was a span of 13 bases. This CDR3 is built from 15 residues. The CDR3 DNA is TGTGCCAGCAGCCCTGGGGGGGCCTACACCGGGGAGCTGTTTTTT. As protein: CASSPGGAYTGELFF.

V and J are TRBV11-3 and TRBJ2-5; 8 positions match TRBD1. V was pared by 4 bases and J by 5 bases, with 6 bases of the junction left unmatched. This CDR3 contains 14 residues. The germline gives CDR1 SGHNT, CDR2 YENEEA. The CDR3 protein is CASSSTGASETQYF. The CDR3, as DNA: TGTGCCAGCAGCTCGACAGGGGCAAGTGAGACCCAGTACTTC.

This chain uses TRBV27 with TRBJ1-2; 8 bases fit TRBD1. The CDR3 sequence is 12 residues long. The germline gives CDR1 MNHEY, CDR2 SMNVEV (reference sequence). The J segment lost 8 bases and the V segment lost 5 bases, leaving 4 bases of the junction unmatched. The CDR3 region is CASSGTGGGYTF. The CDR3 DNA reads as TGTGCCAGCAGTGGAACAGGGGGAGGCTACACCTTC.

This clone was found once. The V call is TRBV2, the J call TRBJ1-5; TRBD1 matches 7 bases. Germline V gives CDR1 SNHLY, CDR2 FYNNEI. Trimming at V came to 4 bases and at J to 6 bases, leaving 9 bases not matched to a gene. The CDR3 is made up of 15 amino acids. CDR3 DNA: TGTGCCAGCAGTGCGAGGACAGGTAGAGGTCAGCCCCAGCATTTT. Translated, it gives CASSARTGRGQPQHF.

The V call is TRBV6-5, the J call TRBJ2-3, with TRBD1 matching 7 bases. This CDR3 has 13 amino acids. Germline CDR1 reads MNHEY; CDR2 reads SVGAGI. The J segment lost 1 base and the V segment lost 7 bases, leaving 2 bases of the junction unmatched. This CDR3 is CASTTGGTDTQYF. The CDR3 DNA reads as TGTGCCAGCACCACAGGGGGCACAGATACGCAGTATTTT.

This chain connects TRBV27 to TRBJ2-6, with 12 positions matching TRBD2. Germline loops: CDR1 MNHEY, CDR2 SMNVEV (reference sequence). Trimming at V came to 4 bases and at J to 1 base, leaving 8 bases not matched to a gene. The CDR3 spans 19 residues. CDR3 nucleotide sequence: TGTGCCAGCAGTTCTGCACCGACTAGCGGGGGATCTGGGGCCAACGTCCTGACTTTC. The encoded protein is CASSSAPTSGGSGANVLTF.